These T cell receptor beta chains were read from a single sample in a study of T-cell reconstitution after alpha-beta-depleted transplantation in children. TCRdb ran MiXCR on the PCR reads and lists one entry per CDR3 protein. The data show roughly 400,000 distinct CDR3 sequences, about a fifth seen once. Sequencing was performed on PBMCs from the stem cell graft donor, taken from the stem cell graft. These receptors all come from a human donor who donated a stem cell graft to a child with acute myeloid leukemia. Each CDR3 is given with its conserved first and last residue. The D gene is left open where the match is weak. Only some rows state a clone size, as once, few, many or a class for expanded clones.

clone_size,d_call,v_call,j_call,cdr3_aa,cdr3_nt
-,-,TRBV29-1,TRBJ1-2,CSGRQEPNYGYTF,TGCAGCGGACGACAAGAACCTAACTATGGCTACACCTTC
-,TRBD2,TRBV7-3,TRBJ2-1,CASSSYGGGSYNEQFF,TGTGCCAGCAGCTCCTATGGGGGGGGCTCCTACAATGAGCAGTTCTTC
-,-,TRBV20-1,TRBJ2-7,CSARDWTAITGGQRSSYEQYF,TGCAGTGCTAGAGATTGGACTGCCATAACGGGGGGACAGCGATCCTCCTACGAGCAGTACTTC
few,-,TRBV12-3/TRBV12-4,TRBJ1-4,CASTQAGQANEKLFF,TGTGCCAGCACCCAGGCCGGGCAAGCTAATGAAAAACTGTTTTTT
few,-,TRBV25-1,TRBJ1-1,CASSGRWAFF,TGTGCCAGCAGTGGCCGGTGGGCTTTCTTT
-,-,TRBV28,TRBJ1-3,CASSTVGNTIYF,TGTGCCAGCAGTACCGTTGGAAACACCATATATTTT
few,TRBD2,TRBV28,TRBJ2-1,CASLGLLPREQFF,TGTGCCAGTCTGGGACTACTCCCAAGAGAGCAGTTCTTC
-,-,TRBV10-3,TRBJ2-7,CAISGVGRVDEQYF,TGTGCCATCAGTGGGGTGGGGAGAGTCGACGAGCAGTACTTC
few,-,TRBV12-3/TRBV12-4,TRBJ2-7,CASSSGGGLEQYF,TGTGCCAGCAGTTCAGGGGGGGGCCTCGAGCAGTACTTC
-,TRBD2,TRBV28,TRBJ2-3,CASSLPSGRVRTDTQYF,TGTGCCAGCAGTTTACCCAGCGGGAGGGTTCGCACAGATACGCAGTATTTT
few,TRBD1,TRBV20-1,TRBJ2-4,CSASPRQGVDKNIQYF,TGCAGTGCTAGTCCCCGACAGGGGGTAGATAAAAACATTCAGTACTTC
-,-,TRBV5-1,TRBJ1-5,CASSLDGESNQPQHF,TGCGCCAGCAGCTTGGACGGGGAAAGCAATCAGCCCCAGCATTTT
-,-,TRBV9,TRBJ2-2,CASSVEGRNTGELFF,TGTGCCAGCAGCGTAGAGGGTCGAAACACCGGGGAGCTGTTTTTT
-,TRBD1,TRBV5-1,TRBJ1-1,CASSARGGLNTEAFF,TGCGCCAGCAGCGCCCGAGGGGGCCTGAACACTGAAGCTTTCTTT
-,-,TRBV19,TRBJ2-1,CASSMNQEAYNEQFF,TGTGCCAGTAGTATGAATCAGGAGGCCTACAATGAGCAGTTCTTC
many,-,TRBV20-1,TRBJ1-1,CSARWGRDTEAFF,TGCAGTGCTAGATGGGGACGGGACACTGAAGCTTTCTTT
-,TRBD2,TRBV29-1,TRBJ2-1,CSVEDPGLAYNEQFF,TGCAGCGTTGAAGATCCGGGACTAGCATACAATGAGCAGTTCTTC
-,TRBD1,TRBV28,TRBJ2-1,CASRPLLWDRSYNEQFF,TGTGCCAGCAGACCCCTTCTGTGGGACAGATCATACAATGAGCAGTTCTTC
few,TRBD2,TRBV9,TRBJ2-1,CASSVSGRLDEQFF,TGTGCCAGCAGCGTTAGCGGGAGGCTGGATGAGCAGTTCTTC
-,TRBD2,TRBV29-1,TRBJ2-1,CSVDRGDEQFF,TGCAGCGTTGATCGGGGGGATGAGCAGTTCTTC
many,-,TRBV29-1,TRBJ2-5,CSVVGKGPETQYF,TGCAGCGTTGTAGGGAAAGGGCCGGAGACCCAGTACTTC
once,TRBD1,TRBV27,TRBJ1-2,CASTSGQGYGYTF,TGTGCCAGCACGTCGGGACAGGGCTATGGCTACACCTTC
many,TRBD2,TRBV20-1,TRBJ2-3,CSASVGLATDTQYF,TGCAGTGCTAGCGTCGGACTAGCTACAGATACGCAGTATTTT
few,TRBD2,TRBV7-6,TRBJ2-7,CASSLGLAAIYEQYF,TGTGCCAGCAGCTTAGGACTAGCGGCCATCTACGAGCAGTACTTC
-,-,TRBV12-3/TRBV12-4,TRBJ2-1,CASSMTYNEQFF,TGTGCCAGCAGTATGACCTACAATGAGCAGTTCTTC
-,TRBD1,TRBV3-1,TRBJ2-1,CASSRTTGGNNEQFF,TGTGCCAGCAGCCGTACTACAGGGGGTAACAATGAGCAGTTCTTC
-,TRBD1,TRBV4-3,TRBJ2-7,CASSQDRGSYPYEQYF,TGCGCCAGCAGCCAAGACAGGGGGAGTTATCCCTACGAGCAGTACTTC
few,TRBD2,TRBV20-1,TRBJ2-3,CSASLVAGGGTDTQYF,TGCAGTGCTAGTCTCGTAGCGGGAGGCGGGACAGATACGCAGTATTTT
many,-,TRBV12-3/TRBV12-4,TRBJ2-5,CASSPENSQETQYF,TGTGCCAGCAGTCCAGAAAATTCCCAAGAGACCCAGTACTTC
-,-,TRBV7-8,TRBJ1-1,CASSLSGAEAFF,TGTGCCAGCAGCTTATCCGGCGCTGAAGCTTTCTTT
few,TRBD1,TRBV20-1,TRBJ1-5,CSASGQGMPQPQHF,TGCAGTGCTAGTGGACAGGGGATGCCACAGCCCCAGCATTTT
many,-,TRBV6-6,TRBJ2-7,CAVGLAQEQYF,TGTGCCGTTGGATTAGCGCAGGAGCAGTACTTC
-,-,TRBV21-1,TRBJ2-1,CASSKALAGGLSYNEQFF,TGTGCCAGCAGCAAAGCCCTAGCGGGAGGACTCTCCTACAATGAGCAGTTCTTC
few,-,TRBV12-3/TRBV12-4,TRBJ1-1,CASGLTGAAFF,TGTGCCAGCGGCCTAACGGGAGCAGCTTTCTTT
few,-,TRBV12-3/TRBV12-4,TRBJ2-1,CASSLSTRRMDEQFF,TGTGCCAGCAGTTTGAGTACTAGAAGGATGGATGAGCAGTTCTTC
many,-,TRBV7-3,TRBJ2-2,CASSPRPGADTGELFF,TGTGCCAGCAGCCCACGTCCAGGGGCCGACACCGGGGAGCTGTTTTTT
-,TRBD1,TRBV20-1,TRBJ2-7,CSARDLRDSLLQYF,TGCAGTGCTAGAGATCTCCGGGACAGCCTCTTGCAGTACTTC
few,-,TRBV12-3/TRBV12-4,TRBJ2-5,CASSLVGQSGETQYF,TGTGCCAGCAGTTTAGTAGGGCAGTCCGGAGAGACCCAGTACTTC
-,TRBD2,TRBV28,TRBJ2-7,CASTPRASGPYEQYF,TGTGCCAGCACCCCCAGGGCTAGCGGACCCTACGAGCAGTACTTC
few,-,TRBV20-1,TRBJ2-1,CSATKIQVSTYDNEQFF,TGCAGTGCTACAAAAATACAGGTCTCGACCTACGACAATGAGCAGTTCTTC
few,TRBD2,TRBV28,TRBJ2-3,CASSPQPGLAGGGGTDTQYF,TGTGCCAGCAGTCCCCAACCGGGACTAGCGGGAGGCGGGGGCACAGATACGCAGTATTTT